This TCR beta chain was identified during a study of cytomegalovirus exposure and HLA in healthy donors. Points from the study as a whole: Using the classifier, cytomegalovirus status was reportedly diagnosed with high specificity and sensitivity. The study recorded about 160 TCR beta chains that were cytomegalovirus-associated.

The CDR3 is 14 amino acids. Per germline, CDR1 MNHEY and CDR2 SVGAGI. The germline V and J ends were trimmed by 6 bases and 3 bases, with 15 bases remaining between them. This PCR relied on a set of 60 Vbeta primers and 13 Jbeta primers. The repertoire was sequenced with immunoSEQ multiplex PCR; TCRdb's copy has only in-frame clones and lacks some. The data contain approximately 79,000 clones, about 79% of them singletons. A word on this clone: Its antigen is not identified.

The sequence came from a male donor in good health and CMV-seropositive. Sequencing was carried out using PBMCs. The chain couples TRBV6-5 to TRBJ2-7, with TRBD1 as a possible D gene (6 bases). The CDR3 here is CASRGSGRGYEQYF. The CDR3 nucleotides are TGTGCCAGCAGGGGTTCGGGCAGGGGCTACGAGCAGTACTTC.